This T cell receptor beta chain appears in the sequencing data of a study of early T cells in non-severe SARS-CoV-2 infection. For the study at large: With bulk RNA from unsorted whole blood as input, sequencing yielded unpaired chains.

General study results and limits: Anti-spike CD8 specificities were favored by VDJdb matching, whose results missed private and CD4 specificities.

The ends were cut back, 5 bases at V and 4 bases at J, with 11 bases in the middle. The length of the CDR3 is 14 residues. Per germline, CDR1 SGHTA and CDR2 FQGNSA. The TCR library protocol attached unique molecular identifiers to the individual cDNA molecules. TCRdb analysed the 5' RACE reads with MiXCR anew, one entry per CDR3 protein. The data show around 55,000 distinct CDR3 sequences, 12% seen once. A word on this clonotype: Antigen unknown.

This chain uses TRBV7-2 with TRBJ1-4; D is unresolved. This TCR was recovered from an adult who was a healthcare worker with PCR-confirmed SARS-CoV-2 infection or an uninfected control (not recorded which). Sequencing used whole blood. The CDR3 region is CASSKTRVNEKLFF. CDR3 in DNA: TGTGCCAGCAGCAAGACCAGAGTTAATGAAAAACTGTTTTTT.